These 11 T cell receptor beta chains share one sample of origin, sequenced in a study of cytomegalovirus exposure and HLA in healthy donors. PCR amplification relied on 60 Vbeta primers (plus 13 Jbeta primers). TCRdb's table, derived via immunoSEQ multiplex PCR, lists solely in-frame clones and lacks some. Of a few hundred thousand clones in the sample, roughly 80% were seen once. Sequencing was done on a sample of PBMCs. These receptors were taken from a girl aged 2-15 years in good health and CMV-seronegative.

The chain combines TRBV9 with TRBJ1-1; TRBD1 matches 7 bases. V lost 3 bases and J lost 1; bases outside the gene matches: 6. The germline V gene has CDR1 SGDLS and CDR2 YYNGEE. The CDR3 covers 15 residues. The chain's CDR3 is CASSALNRGNTEAFF. DNA of the CDR3: TGTGCCAGCAGCGCATTGAACAGGGGGAACACTGAAGCTTTCTTT.

This clone turned up a few times. The chain employs TRBV4-1 and TRBJ1-3; D is undetermined. Germline V gene data show CDR1 as MGHRA and CDR2 as YSYEKL. V lost 4 bases and J lost 0, with 16 bases in between. The CDR3 sequence is 17 residues long. The DNA of the CDR3 is TGCGCCAGCAGCCTCAGGACGGGAGAAGCCTCTGGAAACACCATATATTTT. Translating it yields CASSLRTGEASGNTIYF.

This chain uses TRBV10-2 with TRBJ1-1, with a possible D match to TRBD1 (5 bases). CDR3 size: 13 residues. Germline loops: CDR1 WSHSY, CDR2 SAAADI. Deletions cut 8 bases from V and 5 bases from J, with 15 bases between. The CDR3 reads CASASRAITEAFF. The CDR3 DNA reads TGCGCCAGCGCCTCCAGGGCGATAACTGAAGCTTTCTTT.

This clone was observed a single time. V usage is TRBV9 and J usage is TRBJ2-3; D possibly corresponds to TRBD2 (6 bases). This CDR3 comprises 14 residues. Deletions cut 3 bases from V and 0 bases from J, with 8 bases between. CDR1 and CDR2 from the germline V gene are SGDLS and YYNGEE. The CDR3 DNA sequence: TGTGCCAGCAGCGCTAGCGCTAGCACAGATACGCAGTATTTT. Amino acid sequence: CASSASASTDTQYF. The variable domain in full, with the rest retrieved from reference TRBV9 and TRBJ2-3, is DSGVTQTPKHLITATGQRVTLRCSPRSGDLSVYWYQQSLDQGLQFLIQYYNGEERAKGNILERFSAQQFPDLHSELNLSSLELGDSALYFCASSASASTDTQYFGPGTRLTVL.

The V and J genes are TRBV11-1 and TRBJ2-7; tentatively, D is TRBD1 (5 bases). Germline V gene lookup returns CDR1 SGHAT and CDR2 FQDESV (reference sequence). This CDR3 contains 14 residues. Trimming stripped 5 bases from V and 4 bases from J, with 15 bases between. The CDR3 region is CASSLRQNLYEQYF. The CDR3 region has the DNA TGTGCCAGCAGCCTGCGACAGAACTTATACGAGCAGTACTTC.

The V call is TRBV25-1, the J call TRBJ2-1; tentatively, D is TRBD2 (6 bases). Trimming pared 1 base from V and 7 bases from J, leaving 14 bases between. The CDR3 is 15 residues long. Germline V gives CDR1 MGHDK, CDR2 SYGVNS. CDR3 loop: CASSELEGVSNEQFF. In DNA form, the CDR3 reads TGTGCCAGCAGTGAATTGGAGGGAGTGTCGAATGAGCAGTTCTTC.

V gene TRBV9 combines with J gene TRBJ2-1; 11 nucleotides agree with TRBD1. The CDR3 has 16 residues. In germline, CDR1 is SGDLS, CDR2 YYNGEE. The J segment lost 7 bases and the V segment lost 4 bases, leaving 10 bases of the junction unmatched. The CDR3 DNA is TGTGCCAGCAGCCCACGGACAGGGGGCTTGGGAAATGAGCAGTTCTTC. It codes for CASSPRTGGLGNEQFF.

J is TRBJ2-7 and V is TRBV5-8; 7 positions match TRBD1. The CDR3 extends over 14 amino acids. V lost 3 bases and J lost 2; bases outside the gene matches: 5. From germline, CDR1 is SGHTS and CDR2 YDEGEE. This CDR3 reads CASSSRDSPYEQYF. The CDR3 coding sequence is TGTGCCAGCAGCTCCCGGGACAGCCCCTACGAGCAGTACTTC.

The rearrangement links TRBV15 to TRBJ2-1, with D perhaps matching TRBD2 (5 bases). The germline CDR1 and CDR2 sequences are LNHNV and YYDKDF (reference sequence). Trimming removed 1 base from V and 7 bases from J, with 14 bases in between. The CDR3 has 15 amino acids. DNA for the CDR3: TGTGCCACCAGCAGAGGGGTCCTTGAGGGTAATGAGCAGTTCTTC. Encoded protein: CATSRGVLEGNEQFF.

V and J are TRBV7-6 and TRBJ2-7; TRBD2 matches 8 bases. J was trimmed by 4 bases and V by 4 bases; bases with no gene match: 18. The germline V gene has CDR1 SGHVS and CDR2 FNYEAQ. This CDR3 comprises 18 residues. The CDR3 protein is CASSSQPPRGAFNYEQYF. CDR3 nucleotides: TGTGCCAGCAGCTCCCAACCCCCGCGGGGGGCCTTTAATTACGAGCAGTACTTC.

The chain employs TRBV27 and TRBJ2-5, with 11 positions matching TRBD2. The end of the DNA fits TRBJ2-7 better, so the J call may be wrong. From germline, CDR1 is MNHEY and CDR2 SMNVEV (reference sequence). The CDR3 totals 15 residues. The chain's CDR3 is CASSLSTSGIIEQYF. CDR3 nucleotide sequence: TGTGCCAGCAGTTTATCGACTAGCGGGATTATCGAGCAGTACTTC.